These 21 T cell receptor beta chains were sequenced from one sample in a study of shared clonotypes between healthy human individuals. Measured with immunoSEQ multiplex PCR; TCRdb has only the in-frame clones, and not every one. The sample gives a few hundred thousand clones, less than 98% of which show up once; around 0.058% is in the top ten. Sequenced input: naive CD4+ T cells sorted from blood. The subset was: CD45RA+ positively selected. Receptors originate from a woman aged 25 to 45 in good health.

The chain couples TRBV11-2 to TRBJ1-1; 7 bases align to TRBD1. The CDR3 sequence is 15 residues long. The ends lost 3 bases at V and 1 base at J; junction bases unmatched: 5. Germline CDR1 SGHAT, CDR2 FQNNGV. CDR3 protein: CASSFRGVENTEAFF. CDR3 in DNA: TGTGCCAGCAGCTTCAGGGGGGTGGAGAACACTGAAGCTTTCTTT.

The chain employs TRBV29-1 and TRBJ2-1; 7 bases map to TRBD1. The CDR3 contains 14 residues. Germline loops: CDR1 SQVTM, CDR2 ANQGSEA. After removal of 5 bases from V and 7 bases from J, the junction contained 11 bases not matched to a gene. This CDR3 is CSVRGPNRVNEQFF. CDR3 coding DNA: TGCAGCGTTAGGGGGCCTAACCGGGTTAATGAGCAGTTCTTC.

In this sample, this clone turned up once. The chain is built from TRBV5-1 and TRBJ1-3, with 7 bases lining up with TRBD1. This CDR3 spans 18 amino acids. Germline-derived CDR1 and CDR2 are SGHRS and YFSETQ. V lost 3 bases, J lost 2 bases, and 14 bases stayed unmatched. The CDR3 sequence: CASSSTALTGQAGNTIYF. As DNA, the CDR3 is TGCGCCAGCAGCTCCACCGCCCTGACAGGGCAGGCTGGAAACACCATATATTTT.

The chain joins TRBV10-3 to TRBJ2-3, with 8 bases fitting TRBD2. Germline V gene lookup returns CDR1 ENHRY and CDR2 SYGVKD. This CDR3 comprises 15 residues. The V and J ends lost 2 bases and 14 bases, in that order; junction bases with no gene match: 15. CDR3 DNA: TGTGCCATCAGTGAGCCCACTACGCTAGCGGGCGGGGTGTATTTT. Its protein product is CAISEPTTLAGGVYF.

The chain carries TRBV6-5 and TRBJ2-1; 14 bases fit TRBD2. The CDR3 covers 14 residues. Germline values: CDR1 MNHEY, CDR2 SVGAGI. V lost 2 bases to trimming and J lost 14 bases; unmatched junction nucleotides: 5. The CDR3 loop is CASSYGTSGSGEFF. DNA of the CDR3: TGTGCCAGCAGTTACGGGACTAGCGGGAGCGGGGAGTTCTTC.

This clone occurred a few times. The chain is built from TRBV27 and TRBJ2-7, with D perhaps TRBD2 (5 bases). V was shortened by 6 bases and J by 3 bases, with 18 bases between the two germline ends. From germline, CDR1 is MNHEY and CDR2 SMNVEV (reference sequence). The CDR3 spans 15 residues. CDR3 loop: CASSHDYSYYYEQYF. The CDR3 region has the DNA TGTGCCAGCAGCCACGACTACTCTTATTACTACGAGCAGTACTTC.

The rearrangement uses TRBV14 and TRBJ1-1; 7 nucleotides line up with TRBD1. The V segment lost 5 bases and the J segment 1 base; nucleotides outside the gene matches: 4. CDR3 length: 14 amino acids. Germline V CDR1 and CDR2: SGHDN, FVKESK. The DNA for the CDR3 is TGTGCCAGCAGCTCTTACAGGGGGAACACTGAAGCTTTCTTT. It encodes CASSSYRGNTEAFF.

This clone has just one count. The chain carries TRBV19 and TRBJ2-7, with D perhaps matching TRBD2 (6 bases). V gave up 6 bases and J gave up 2 bases, with 11 bases separating them. CDR1 and CDR2 (germline): LNHDA, SQIVND (reference sequence). The length of the CDR3 is 13 residues. The CDR3 reads CASSPDYPYEQYF. Written as DNA, the CDR3 is TGTGCCAGTAGCCCGGACTATCCCTACGAGCAGTACTTC.

This chain links TRBV29-1 with TRBJ1-1; unclear D gene. Per germline, CDR1 SQVTM and CDR2 ANQGSEA. Trimming removed 3 bases at V and 1 base at J, with 6 bases between. The CDR3 runs 12 residues. The CDR3 nucleotides are TGCAGCGTTGATAGGCAGAACACTGAAGCTTTCTTT. Translated, it gives CSVDRQNTEAFF.

The V call is TRBV18, the J call TRBJ2-7, with a possible D match to TRBD1 (6 bases). V lost 3 bases, J lost 1 base, and 10 bases lay in between. Germline CDR1 reads KGHSH; CDR2 reads LQKENI. CDR3 length: 14 residues. The CDR3 sequence: CASSPGQLSYEQYF. In DNA, the CDR3 is TGTGCCAGCTCACCTGGACAGCTATCCTACGAGCAGTACTTC.

J is TRBJ2-7 and V is TRBV28; a possible D gene is TRBD2 (5 bases). Looked up from germline, CDR1 is MDHEN and CDR2 is SYDVKM. The CDR3 extends over 16 amino acids. V was cut by 2 bases and J by 0 bases, with 14 bases left in between. CDR3 sequence (DNA): TGTGCCAGCAGTTTAATATTTCGGGGAAGCTCCTACGAGCAGTACTTC. It codes for CASSLIFRGSSYEQYF.

The chain links TRBV19 to TRBJ1-2; possible D gene TRBD1, 6 bases. CDR1 is LNHDA, CDR2 SQIVND, per germline (reference sequence). The V and J ends lost 11 bases and 1 base respectively, with 29 bases between them. The CDR3 length is 18 residues. CDR3 coding DNA: TGTGCCTGCTCAACCCCTACGTTGGGGACACCGCATAACTATGGCTACACCTTC. Encoded protein: CACSTPTLGTPHNYGYTF. Complete variable domain (other parts from reference TRBV19 and TRBJ1-2): DGGITQSPKYLFRKEGQNVTLSCEQNLNHDAMYWYRQDPGQGLRLIYYSQIVNDFQKGDIAEGYSVSREKKESFPLTVTSAQKNPTAFYLCACSTPTLGTPHNYGYTFGSGTRLTVV.

The table lists this clone with a count of one. The rearrangement links TRBV7-6 to TRBJ1-1; D might be TRBD1 (6 bases). Per the germline V gene, CDR1 is SGHVS and CDR2 is FNYEAQ. Trimming stripped 5 bases from V and 2 bases from J, with 12 bases between. CDR3 length: 14 amino acids. CDR3 residues: CASSPRDTNTEAFF. The CDR3 DNA follows: TGTGCCAGCAGCCCCCGGGACACTAACACTGAAGCTTTCTTT.

V and J are TRBV11-2 and TRBJ2-1, with a possible D match to TRBD1 (5 bases). V lost 7 bases to trimming and J lost 5 bases, with 6 bases between them. CDR1 SGHAT and CDR2 FQNNGV come from the germline V gene. This CDR3 region has 11 residues. CDR3 bases: TGTGCCAGCAAGGGGAACAATGAGCAGTTCTTC. Translated: CASKGNNEQFF.

The sample holds one count of this clone. V is TRBV28 and J is TRBJ2-7, with D possibly matching TRBD1 (6 bases). The germline gives CDR1 MDHEN, CDR2 SYDVKM. The V end was cut by 7 bases, the J end by 3 bases, with 10 bases between. CDR3 size: 12 residues. This chain's CDR3 is CASTDRNYEQYF. In DNA, the CDR3 is TGTGCCAGCACAGACAGGAACTACGAGCAGTACTTC.

The chain is built from TRBV29-1 and TRBJ2-7; D possibly corresponds to TRBD2 (5 bases). V dropped 6 bases and J dropped 7 bases, with 19 bases sitting between them. The CDR3 length is 13 residues. In germline, CDR1 is SQVTM, CDR2 ANQGSEA. The CDR3 region is CSVAASGSGEQYF. The CDR3 region has the DNA TGCAGCGTAGCGGCGTCTGGCTCGGGGGAGCAGTACTTC.

V is TRBV10-3 and J is TRBJ1-5; tentatively, D is TRBD1 (5 bases). The V end lost 9 bases, the J end lost 3 bases, and 9 bases lay between the germline ends. The CDR3 length is 12 residues. Per germline, CDR1 ENHRY and CDR2 SYGVKD. The DNA of the CDR3 is TGTGCCATAGGTGGGGCCAATCAGCCCCAGCATTTT. Encoded protein: CAIGGANQPQHF.

The chain employs TRBV19 and TRBJ2-6, with TRBD1 matching 7 bases. V dropped 6 bases and J dropped 2; count of bases not matched to a gene: 7. This CDR3 contains 16 residues. Germline loops: CDR1 LNHDA, CDR2 SQIVND (reference sequence). The chain's CDR3 is CASRTGASTGANVLTF. CDR3 DNA: TGTGCCAGTAGAACAGGGGCCTCAACTGGGGCCAACGTCCTGACTTTC.

The V gene is TRBV6-5, the J gene TRBJ1-2; D is unresolved. This CDR3 is 14 amino acids long. Germline V gene sequence: CDR1 MNHEY, CDR2 SVGAGI. Trimming shortened V by 4 bases and J by 4 bases, and 13 bases separated the two germline ends. The CDR3 DNA sequence: TGTGCCAGCAGTTCCCGGACGGCTTTCTATGGCTACACCTTC. It specifies CASSSRTAFYGYTF.

V is TRBV7-2 and J is TRBJ1-5, with 9 bases identical to TRBD1. From germline, CDR1 is SGHTA and CDR2 FQGNSA. The V segment lost 2 bases and the J segment 0 bases; nucleotides outside the gene matches: 2. The CDR3 contains 16 residues. CDR3: CASSLTGGLSNQPQHF. CDR3 DNA: TGTGCCAGCAGCTTAACAGGGGGCCTTAGCAATCAGCCCCAGCATTTT.

The genes are TRBV4-2 and TRBJ1-4; D is unclear. Germline-derived CDR1 and CDR2 are LGHNA and YNFKEQ. V was shortened by 0 bases and J by 6 bases, with 5 bases between the two germline ends. The CDR3 runs to 13 residues. The CDR3: CASSQDEDEKLFF. CDR3 coding DNA: TGTGCCAGCAGCCAAGATGAGGATGAAAAACTGTTTTTT.